This T cell receptor beta chain appears in the sequencing data of a study of identical twins. From the 5' RACE reads, TCRdb called clonotypes with MiXCR, one entry per CDR3 protein. The sample yields around 370,000 distinct CDR3 sequences, roughly 9% seen once. V was pared by 4 bases and J by 7 bases, with 14 bases between. This CDR3 region has 14 residues. CDR1 is SEHNR and CDR2 is FQNEAQ in the germline V gene (reference sequence). This clonotype was seen a few times. The TCR was taken from a woman aged 50 to 60 in good health. The sequenced material came from naive T cells sorted from blood. V and J are TRBV7-9 and TRBJ1-5; perhaps TRBD1 as D (5 bases). The CDR3 bases are TGTGCCAGCAGCTCAGGACACCAGAGGCAGCCCCAGCATTTT. Translation gives CASSSGHQRQPQHF.